This T cell receptor (beta chain) was observed in a study of shared clonotypes between healthy human individuals. Study-level findings and limits: Among donors, sharing of clonotypes was expected to be affected by sequencing depth.

Original processing methods: Filtering was not the same, since immunoSEQ gave junction-only sequences without quality scores. TCRdb's copy holds only in-frame clones and misses some; the assay was immunoSEQ multiplex PCR. V and J calls and clone size are those listed in that table; D and trimming were worked out from the DNA. Seen here are a few million clones, more than 80% observed once, and the top ten hold around 0.15%. On this clone itself: Its antigen is not identified.

Trimming left V 4 bases short and J 1 base short, with 10 bases between. Germline lookup yields CDR1 GTSNPN and CDR2 SVGIG (reference sequence). This CDR3 region has 13 residues. The sample comprised naive CD4+ T cells sorted from blood. Sample subset: CD45RA+ positively selected. This sequence joins TRBV30 and TRBJ1-2, with D uncertain. This TCR was sampled from a man between 18 and 29 years old in good health. CDR3 in DNA: TGTGCCTGGAATAGGGTCGGTAACTATGGCTACACCTTC. Translated, it gives CAWNRVGNYGYTF.